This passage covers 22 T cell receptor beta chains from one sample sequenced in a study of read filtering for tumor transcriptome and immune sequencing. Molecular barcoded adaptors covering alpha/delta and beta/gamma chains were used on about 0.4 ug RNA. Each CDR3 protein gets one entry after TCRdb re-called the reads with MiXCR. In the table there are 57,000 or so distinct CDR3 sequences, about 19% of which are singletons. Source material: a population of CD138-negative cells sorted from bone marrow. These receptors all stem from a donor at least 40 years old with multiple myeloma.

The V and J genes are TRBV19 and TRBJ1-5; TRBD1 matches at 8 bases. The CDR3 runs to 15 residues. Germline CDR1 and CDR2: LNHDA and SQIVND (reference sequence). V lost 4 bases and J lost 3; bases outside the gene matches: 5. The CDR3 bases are TGTGCCAGTAGTACCGGGACAGGCATCAATCAGCCCCAGCATTTT. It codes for CASSTGTGINQPQHF. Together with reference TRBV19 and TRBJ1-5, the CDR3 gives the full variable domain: DGGITQSPKYLFRKEGQNVTLSCEQNLNHDAMYWYRQDPGQGLRLIYYSQIVNDFQKGDIAEGYSVSREKKESFPLTVTSAQKNPTAFYLCASSTGTGINQPQHFGDGTRLSIL.

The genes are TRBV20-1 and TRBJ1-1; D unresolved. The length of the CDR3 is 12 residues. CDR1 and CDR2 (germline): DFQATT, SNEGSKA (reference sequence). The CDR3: CSAGGWKTEAFF. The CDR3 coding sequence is TGCAGCGCGGGTGGGTGGAAGACTGAAGCTTTCTTT.

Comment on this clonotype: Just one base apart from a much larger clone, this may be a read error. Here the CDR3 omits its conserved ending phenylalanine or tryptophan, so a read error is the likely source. This chain's CDR3 is CASSQTGASQPQHL. DNA of the CDR3: TGTGCCAGCAGCCAAACCGGGGCGAGTCAGCCCCAGCATTTA. This chain uses TRBV3-1 with TRBJ1-5; the D gene is possibly TRBD1 (5 bases). Trimming took off 2 bases at V and 6 bases at J, with 11 bases between the two ends. CDR1 and CDR2 from the germline V gene are LGHDT and YNNKEL (reference sequence). The CDR3 runs 14 residues.

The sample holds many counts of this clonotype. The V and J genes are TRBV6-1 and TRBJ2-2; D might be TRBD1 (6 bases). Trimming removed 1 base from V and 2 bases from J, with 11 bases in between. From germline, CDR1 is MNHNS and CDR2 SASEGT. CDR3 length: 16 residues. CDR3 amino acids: CASSEVGTRNTGELFF. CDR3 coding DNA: TGTGCCAGCAGTGAAGTGGGGACAAGAAACACCGGGGAGCTGTTTTTT.

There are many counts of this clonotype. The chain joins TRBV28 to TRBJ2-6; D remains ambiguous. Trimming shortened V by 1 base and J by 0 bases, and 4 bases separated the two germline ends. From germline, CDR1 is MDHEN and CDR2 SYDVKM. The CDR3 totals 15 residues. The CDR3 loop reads CASSLYSSGANVLTF. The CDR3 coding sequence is TGTGCCAGCAGTTTATACAGCTCTGGGGCCAACGTCCTGACTTTC.

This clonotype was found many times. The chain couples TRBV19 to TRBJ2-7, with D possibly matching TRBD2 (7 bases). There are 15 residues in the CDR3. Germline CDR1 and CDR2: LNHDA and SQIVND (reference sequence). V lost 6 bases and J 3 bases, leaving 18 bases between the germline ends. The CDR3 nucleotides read TGTGCCAGTAGCGACCCGGGGGGCAAAGGCTACGAGCAGTACTTC. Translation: CASSDPGGKGYEQYF. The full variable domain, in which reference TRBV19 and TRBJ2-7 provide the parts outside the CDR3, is DGGITQSPKYLFRKEGQNVTLSCEQNLNHDAMYWYRQDPGQGLRLIYYSQIVNDFQKGDIAEGYSVSREKKESFPLTVTSAQKNPTAFYLCASSDPGGKGYEQYFGPGTRLTVT.

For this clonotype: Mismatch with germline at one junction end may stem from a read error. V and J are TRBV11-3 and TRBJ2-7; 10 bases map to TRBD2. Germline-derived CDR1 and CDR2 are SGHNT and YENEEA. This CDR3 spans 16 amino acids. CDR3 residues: CASSATAASGSYERYF. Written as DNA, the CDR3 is TGTGCCAGCAGCGCTACCGCGGCTAGCGGGAGCTACGAGCGGTACTTC.

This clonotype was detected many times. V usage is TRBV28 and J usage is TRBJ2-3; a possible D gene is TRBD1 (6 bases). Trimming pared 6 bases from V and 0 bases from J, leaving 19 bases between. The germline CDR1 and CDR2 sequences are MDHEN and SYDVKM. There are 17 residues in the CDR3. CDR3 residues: CASSATLRTDSTDTQYF. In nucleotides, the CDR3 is TGTGCCAGCAGCGCTACCCTCCGGACAGACAGCACAGATACGCAGTATTTT.

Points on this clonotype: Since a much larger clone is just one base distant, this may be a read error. DNA of the CDR3: TGTGCCAGCAGCCCCCGCGTGGCTAGCAACTACAATGAGCTGTTCTTC. This translates into CASSPRVASNYNELFF. The chain joins TRBV7-3 to TRBJ2-1; possibly TRBD2 for D (5 bases). Germline CDR1 and CDR2: SGHTA and FQGTGA. The length of the CDR3 is 16 residues.

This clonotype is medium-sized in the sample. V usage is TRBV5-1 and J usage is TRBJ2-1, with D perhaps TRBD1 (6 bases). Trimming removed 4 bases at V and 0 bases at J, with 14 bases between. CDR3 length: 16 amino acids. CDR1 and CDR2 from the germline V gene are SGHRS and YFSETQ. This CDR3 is CASSQGTGNSYNEQFF. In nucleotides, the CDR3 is TGCGCCAGCAGCCAGGGAACAGGGAACTCCTACAATGAGCAGTTCTTC.

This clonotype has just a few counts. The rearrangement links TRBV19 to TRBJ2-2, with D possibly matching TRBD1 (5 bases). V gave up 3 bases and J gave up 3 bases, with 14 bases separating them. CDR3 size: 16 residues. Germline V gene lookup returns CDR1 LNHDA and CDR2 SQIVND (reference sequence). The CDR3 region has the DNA TGTGCCAGTAGTATCCGCAGGGCCAAGGACACCGGGGAGCTGTTTTTT. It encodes CASSIRRAKDTGELFF.

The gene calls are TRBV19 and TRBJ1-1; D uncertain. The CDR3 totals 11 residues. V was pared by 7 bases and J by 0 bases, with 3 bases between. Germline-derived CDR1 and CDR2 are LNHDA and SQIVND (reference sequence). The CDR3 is CASTMNTEAFF. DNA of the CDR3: TGTGCCAGTACCATGAACACTGAAGCTTTCTTT. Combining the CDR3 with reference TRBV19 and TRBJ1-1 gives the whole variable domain DGGITQSPKYLFRKEGQNVTLSCEQNLNHDAMYWYRQDPGQGLRLIYYSQIVNDFQKGDIAEGYSVSREKKESFPLTVTSAQKNPTAFYLCASTMNTEAFFGQGTRLTVV.

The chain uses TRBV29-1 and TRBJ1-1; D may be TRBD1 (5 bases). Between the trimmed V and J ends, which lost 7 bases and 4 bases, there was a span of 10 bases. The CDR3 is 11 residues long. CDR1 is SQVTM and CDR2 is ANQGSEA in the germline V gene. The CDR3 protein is CSALDSTEAFF. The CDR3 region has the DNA TGCAGCGCTCTAGACAGCACTGAAGCTTTCTTT.

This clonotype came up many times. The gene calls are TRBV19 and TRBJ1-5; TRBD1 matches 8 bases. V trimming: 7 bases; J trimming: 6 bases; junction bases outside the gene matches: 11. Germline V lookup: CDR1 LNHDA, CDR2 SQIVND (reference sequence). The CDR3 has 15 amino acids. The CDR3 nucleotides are TGTGCCAGTACTACGGACAGGGAGGCAAGTCAGCCCCAGCATTTT. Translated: CASTTDREASQPQHF. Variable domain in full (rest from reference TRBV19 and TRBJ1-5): DGGITQSPKYLFRKEGQNVTLSCEQNLNHDAMYWYRQDPGQGLRLIYYSQIVNDFQKGDIAEGYSVSREKKESFPLTVTSAQKNPTAFYLCASTTDREASQPQHFGDGTRLSIL.

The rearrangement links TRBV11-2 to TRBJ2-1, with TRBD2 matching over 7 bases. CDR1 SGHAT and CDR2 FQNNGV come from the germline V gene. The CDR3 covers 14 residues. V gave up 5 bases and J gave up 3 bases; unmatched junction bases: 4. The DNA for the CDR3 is TGTGCCAGCAGCCTTTGGACTAGCTACAATGAGCAGTTCTTC. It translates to CASSLWTSYNEQFF.

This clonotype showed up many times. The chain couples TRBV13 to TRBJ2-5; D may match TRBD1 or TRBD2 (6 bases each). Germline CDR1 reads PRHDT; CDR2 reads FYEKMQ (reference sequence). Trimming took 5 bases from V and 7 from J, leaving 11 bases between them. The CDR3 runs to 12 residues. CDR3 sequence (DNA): TGTGCCAGCAGCATTACGGGGGCGACCCAGTACTTC. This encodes CASSITGATQYF.

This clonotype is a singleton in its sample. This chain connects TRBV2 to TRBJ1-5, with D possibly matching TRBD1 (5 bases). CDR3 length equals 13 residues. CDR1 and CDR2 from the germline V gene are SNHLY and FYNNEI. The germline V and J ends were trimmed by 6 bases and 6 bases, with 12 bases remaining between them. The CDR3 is CASRKQVGQPQHF. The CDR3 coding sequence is TGTGCCAGCAGGAAACAGGTTGGTCAGCCCCAGCATTTT.

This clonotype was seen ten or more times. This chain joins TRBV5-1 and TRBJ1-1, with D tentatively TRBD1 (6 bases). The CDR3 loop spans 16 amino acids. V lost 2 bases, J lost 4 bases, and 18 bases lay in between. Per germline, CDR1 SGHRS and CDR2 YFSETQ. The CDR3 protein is CASSLPFGGPGTEAFF. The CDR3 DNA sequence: TGCGCCAGCAGCTTACCTTTTGGGGGGCCTGGCACTGAAGCTTTCTTT.

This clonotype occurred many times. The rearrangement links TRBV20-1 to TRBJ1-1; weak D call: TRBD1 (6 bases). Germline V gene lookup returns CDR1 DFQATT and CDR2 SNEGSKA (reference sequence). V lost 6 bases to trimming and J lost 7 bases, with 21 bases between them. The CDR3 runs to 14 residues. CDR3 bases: TGCAGTGCCCCCCAGGGGTCCCAAAAAAGTGAAGCTTTCTTT. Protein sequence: CSAPQGSQKSEAFF.

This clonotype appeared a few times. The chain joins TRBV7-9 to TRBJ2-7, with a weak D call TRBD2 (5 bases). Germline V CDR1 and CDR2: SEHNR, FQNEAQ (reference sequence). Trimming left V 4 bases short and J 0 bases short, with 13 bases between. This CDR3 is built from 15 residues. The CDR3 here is CASSYPGVSSYEQYF. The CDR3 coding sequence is TGTGCCAGCAGCTACCCCGGGGTCTCCTCCTACGAGCAGTACTTC.

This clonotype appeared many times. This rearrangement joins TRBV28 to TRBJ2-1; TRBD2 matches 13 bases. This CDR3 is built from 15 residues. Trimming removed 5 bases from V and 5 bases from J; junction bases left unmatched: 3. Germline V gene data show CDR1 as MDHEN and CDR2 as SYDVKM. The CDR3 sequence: CASSRGLAGDNEQFF. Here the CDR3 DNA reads TGTGCCAGCAGTAGAGGACTAGCGGGGGACAATGAGCAGTTCTTC.

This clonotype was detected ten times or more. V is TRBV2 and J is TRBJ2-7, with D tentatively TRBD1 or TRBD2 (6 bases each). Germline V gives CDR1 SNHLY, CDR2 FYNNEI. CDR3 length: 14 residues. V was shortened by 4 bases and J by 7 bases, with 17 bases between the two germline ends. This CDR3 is CASSVGQGRREQYF. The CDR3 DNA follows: TGTGCCAGCAGTGTGGGTCAGGGGAGGAGGGAGCAGTACTTC.